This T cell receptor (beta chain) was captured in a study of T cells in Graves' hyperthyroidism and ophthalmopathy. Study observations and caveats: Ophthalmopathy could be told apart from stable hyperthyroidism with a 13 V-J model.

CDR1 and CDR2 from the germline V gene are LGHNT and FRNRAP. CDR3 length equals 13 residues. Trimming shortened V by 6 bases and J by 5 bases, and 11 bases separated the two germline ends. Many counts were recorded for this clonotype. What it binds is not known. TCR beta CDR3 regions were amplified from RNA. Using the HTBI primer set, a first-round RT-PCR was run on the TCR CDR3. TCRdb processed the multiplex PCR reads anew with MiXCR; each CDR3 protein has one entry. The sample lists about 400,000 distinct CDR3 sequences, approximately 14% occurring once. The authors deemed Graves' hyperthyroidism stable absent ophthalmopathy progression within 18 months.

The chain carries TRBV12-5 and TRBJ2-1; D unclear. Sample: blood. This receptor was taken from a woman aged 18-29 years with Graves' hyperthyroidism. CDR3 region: CASGQGRDNEQFF. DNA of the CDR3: TGTGCTAGTGGCCAAGGCCGGGACAATGAGCAGTTCTTC.